Listed below are T cell receptor beta chains from one sample, sequenced in a study of cytomegalovirus exposure and HLA in healthy donors. Repertoires were generated with immunoSEQ multiplex PCR, while TCRdb's copy carries only in-frame clones and drops some. Of about 60,000 clones detected, roughly three quarters appear once; the ten largest clones hold roughly 3%. The sample was PBMCs. Every receptor here comes from a woman aged 30 to 39 in good health and CMV-seronegative. Each CDR3 is given with its conserved first and last residue.

>TRBJ1-1|TRBV19
CASSNQEGANTEAFF
>TRBJ2-7|TRBV14
CASSQDNRGYEQYF
>TRBJ2-7|TRBV29-1
CSVEDNEQYF
>TRBJ2-5|TRBV5-6
CASSSRDRNQETQYF
>TRBJ1-1|TRBV18
CASSPVTGENTEAFF
>TRBJ1-5|TRBV11-2
CASSLTSTGNQPQHF
>TRBJ1-2|TRBV7-2
CASSLVTRAYGYTF
>TRBJ1-5|TRBV6-6
CASLTPGQVNQPQHF
>TRBJ2-1|TRBV4-1
CASSQEPGRGSYNEQFF
>TRBJ2-3|TRBV2
CASSAEGQFTDTQYF
>TRBJ2-4|TRBV6-4
CASKMDRRLKNIQYF
>TRBJ1-6|TRBV7-2
CASSLSSTGINSPLHF
>TRBJ2-1|TRBV5-8
CASSPNLARSYNEQFF
>TRBJ2-1|TRBV7-7
CASSPVHSSYNEQFF
>TRBJ2-3|TRBV6-5
CASSPGTSIDTQYF
>TRBJ2-3|TRBV7-6
CASSLGTGKLDTQYF
>TRBJ2-7|TRBV7-8
CASSSFTGTGYEQYF
>TRBJ2-2|TRBV5-4
CASSLRGSGELFF
>TRBJ1-1|TRBV27
CASRSGGTEAFF
>TRBJ1-2|TRBV30
CAWNIGNGGGGYTF
>TRBJ1-1|TRBV28
CASSLAQGSTEAFF
>TRBJ1-1|TRBV19
CASSIVENTEAFF
>TRBJ1-4|TRBV27
CASSPLAPSGEKLFF
>TRBJ2-3|TRBV10-3
CAISQVDRVSDTQYF
>TRBJ1-1|TRBV27
CASSPKTGEAAFF
>TRBJ2-2|TRBV4-3
CASSQGVPRETGELFF
>TRBJ1-1|TRBV4-1
CASSFRHAEAFF
>TRBJ1-2|TRBV7-3
CASSPDRDYGYTF
>TRBJ1-1|TRBV15
CATSRDRGLNTEAFF
>TRBJ2-7|TRBV6-6
CASSYYGLAEEQYF
>TRBJ2-1|TRBV2
CASLRGYDEQFF
>TRBJ2-3|TRBV27
CASSLGPGTTDTQYF
>TRBJ2-5|TRBV5-1
CASTLPEGTQYF
>TRBJ2-7|TRBV6-5
CASSDRAGSEQYF
>TRBJ2-2|TRBV2
CASSFGTSGTGELFF
>TRBJ2-3|TRBV7-2
CASSLEASGQSTDTQYF
>TRBJ2-3|TRBV7-3
CASSLAGRASDTQYF
>TRBJ1-2|TRBV4-3
CASSRTGDSLPGTF
>TRBJ1-1|TRBV11-1
CASSFNYRDAAFF
>TRBJ2-2|TRBV5-4
CASSPPTRNTGELFF
>TRBJ1-2|TRBV25-1
CASSDTPNRGGYTF
>TRBJ2-2|TRBV29-1
CSVEDSTQGRHGELFF
>TRBJ1-1|TRBV5-1
CASSSGGTEAFF
>TRBJ2-3|TRBV5-1
CASSLTGASTDTQYF
>TRBJ1-1|TRBV2
CASSEEAGGKNTEAFF
>TRBJ1-4|TRBV27
CASRGTGTNEKLFF
>TRBJ1-2|TRBV25-1
CASKPRGISFYGYTF
>TRBJ1-1|TRBV15
CATSRDGGLHAFF
>TRBJ2-5|TRBV11-3
CASSLDQEGAGETQYF
>TRBJ2-3|TRBV7-9
CASSFLRLAGGDTQYF
>TRBJ1-3|TRBV9
CASSASHSGNTIYF